The 25 T cell receptor beta chains listed next were all sequenced from one sample in a study of T cell repertoires in aging, cancer and after chemotherapy. Amplification of TCR beta used genomic DNA extracted from peripheral blood. Multiplex touch-down PCR with TRB-A/B primers amplified rearranged V-D-J TRB sequences. MiXCR, applied by TCRdb to the multiplex PCR reads, yields one record per CDR3 protein. The repertoire holds several thousand distinct CDR3 sequences, 40% seen once, with about 16% in the top ten. The specimen sequenced was blood. Receptors were obtained from a human donor in good health.

The J gene is TRBJ2-7, the V gene TRBV24-1; no definite D call. CDR1 KGHDR and CDR2 SFDVKD come from the germline V gene. This CDR3 comprises 13 residues. The germline V and J ends were trimmed by 9 bases and 5 bases, with 16 bases remaining between them. The CDR3 nucleotides are TGTGCCACCGCAGTTAAAGTCTGGAACGAGCAGTACTTC. Its protein product is CATAVKVWNEQYF.

The J gene is TRBJ2-5, the V gene TRBV10-3; 8 bases line up with TRBD1. Germline CDR1 and CDR2: ENHRY and SYGVKD. V dropped 9 bases and J dropped 3; count of bases not matched to a gene: 6. This CDR3 comprises 13 residues. The CDR3 DNA sequence: TGTGCCATTGGAGGACAGGGTAAAGAGACCCAGTACTTC. This codes for CAIGGQGKETQYF.

The V and J genes are TRBV11-1 and TRBJ1-4; D is unclear. Germline V gives CDR1 SGHAT, CDR2 FQDESV (reference sequence). The CDR3 is 11 residues long. V lost 6 bases and J 13 bases, leaving 12 bases between the germline ends. The CDR3 sequence is CASRRDQILFF. In DNA, the CDR3 is TGTGCCAGCAGGCGAGATCAGATACTGTTTTTT.

By proportion, this clonotype is large. The CDR3 region is CSVASALTAIHGYTF. The CDR3 DNA reads TGCAGCGTTGCGTCAGCGTTGACGGCGATACATGGCTACACCTTC. The chain is built from TRBV29-1 and TRBJ1-2; D is unclear. V was clipped by 4 bases and J by 6 bases, with 21 bases between them. Germline CDR1 SQVTM, CDR2 ANQGSEA. The CDR3 is 15 residues long.

J is TRBJ1-4 and V is TRBV4-3; D is uncertain. V was trimmed by 4 bases and J by 5 bases, leaving 5 bases between them. Germline CDR1 LGHNA, CDR2 YSLEER. The CDR3 loop spans 12 amino acids. For the CDR3, the DNA is TGCGCCAGCAGCCCCGGGAATGAAAAACTGTTTTTT. Its translation: CASSPGNEKLFF.

This clonotype was found a few times. The chain combines TRBV29-1 with TRBJ2-4; D may be TRBD1 or TRBD2 (5 bases each). The germline CDR1 and CDR2 sequences are SQVTM and ANQGSEA. Between the trimmed V and J ends, which lost 0 bases and 0 bases, there was a span of 9 bases. The CDR3 loop spans 15 amino acids. The CDR3 nucleotides read TGCAGCGTTGAAGATGTCGGGACAGCCAAAAACATTCAGTACTTC. This codes for CSVEDVGTAKNIQYF. Together with reference TRBV29-1 and TRBJ2-4, the CDR3 gives the full variable domain: SAVISQKPSRDICQRGTSLTIQCQVDSQVTMMFWYRQQPGQSLTLIATANQGSEATYESGFVIDKFPISRPNLTFSTLTVSNMSPEDSSIYLCSVEDVGTAKNIQYFGAGTRLSVL.

The genes are TRBV5-6 and TRBJ1-1; TRBD1 matches at 10 bases. After removal of 3 bases from V and 10 bases from J, the junction contained 9 bases not matched to a gene. Looked up from germline, CDR1 is SGHDT and CDR2 is YYEEEE. The CDR3 is made up of 14 amino acids. CDR3 nucleotide sequence: TGTGCCAGCAGCTCACTGACAGGGGGCTCGAGAGCTTTCTTT. Translated, it gives CASSSLTGGSRAFF.

In the case of this clonotype: One end of the junction fails to match germline, which may point to a read error. The gene calls are TRBV18 and TRBJ2-7; 7 bases agree with TRBD1. Germline-derived CDR1 and CDR2 are KGHSH and LQKENI. This CDR3 is 15 amino acids long. CDR3 sequence: CGSSPIQGLSYEQYF. In nucleotides, the CDR3 is TGTGGCAGCTCACCGATACAGGGGTTATCCTACGAGCAGTACTTC.

Remarks on this clonotype: Compared with germline, one end of the junction differs, possibly owing to a read error. The J gene is TRBJ2-3, the V gene TRBV24-1, with 8 positions matching TRBD2. The CDR3 covers 17 residues. Germline assignment: CDR1 KGHDR and CDR2 SFDVKD. The CDR3 protein is CASSSPFRGGLSDTQYF. The CDR3 DNA sequence: TGTGCCAGCAGTTCCCCCTTTCGGGGGGGCCTTTCAGATACGCAGTATTTT.

There are a few counts of this clonotype. The rearrangement links TRBV6-2 or TRBV6-3 to TRBJ1-5; maybe TRBD1 (5 bases). CDR1 is MNHEY and CDR2 is SVGEGT in the germline V gene. The V gene lost 8 bases and the J gene lost 0 bases, with 11 bases spanning the gap. CDR3 length: 14 residues. As DNA, the CDR3 is TGTGCCAGCGGTGGGGGGAATAGCAATCAGCCCCAGCATTTT. Residues: CASGGGNSNQPQHF.

The sample holds a few counts of this clonotype. The chain employs TRBV5-4 and TRBJ2-6; D gene ambiguous. This CDR3 spans 17 amino acids. With 5 bases removed from V and 2 bases from J, the gap between germline ends came to 17 bases. Germline assignment: CDR1 SGHNT and CDR2 YYREEE (reference sequence). CDR3 nucleotides: TGTGCCAGCAGACCCCACTGGCCTGGGGCTGGGGCCAACGTCCTGACTTTC. Protein: CASRPHWPGAGANVLTF.

This clonotype has a handful of counts. The gene calls are TRBV11-2 and TRBJ2-7; D not resolved. V dropped 4 bases and J dropped 6 bases, with 13 bases sitting between them. The germline V gene has CDR1 SGHAT and CDR2 FQNNGV. The CDR3 sequence is 13 residues long. For the CDR3, the DNA is TGTGCCAGCAGCTCCCCCGATGGGGTCGAGCAGTACTTC. Protein sequence: CASSSPDGVEQYF.

By frequency in the sample, this clonotype is medium-sized. This chain uses TRBV29-1 with TRBJ1-2, with D uncertain. The CDR3 consists of 13 residues. The V end was cut by 0 bases, the J end by 4 bases, with 9 bases between. CDR1 is SQVTM and CDR2 is ANQGSEA in the germline V gene. The CDR3: CSVEDLRLYGYTF. CDR3 bases: TGCAGCGTTGAAGATCTGCGACTCTATGGCTACACCTTC.

This clonotype came up a few times. The J gene is TRBJ2-5, the V gene TRBV6-5, with a possible D match to TRBD1 (6 bases). The CDR3 contains 15 residues. The V and J ends lost 5 bases and 5 bases respectively, with 18 bases between them. Germline values: CDR1 MNHEY, CDR2 SVGAGI. CDR3 in amino acids: CASSEATGKWETQYF. Here the CDR3 DNA reads TGTGCCAGCAGTGAAGCAACAGGGAAGTGGGAGACCCAGTACTTC.

This clonotype turned up a few times. V and J are TRBV4-3 and TRBJ1-1; D remains unclear. The CDR3 runs to 14 residues. Germline V CDR1 and CDR2: LGHNA, YSLEER. Trimming cost V 1 base and J 3 bases, with 9 bases left between them. The CDR3 bases are TGCGCCAGCAGCCAAGCCACCTACGACACTGAAGCTTTCTTT. Translating it yields CASSQATYDTEAFF.

This clonotype was seen a handful of times. This chain uses TRBV6-5 with TRBJ2-3; D perhaps matches TRBD1 (6 bases). The germline V gene encodes CDR1 MNHEY and CDR2 SVGAGI. This CDR3 has 17 residues. Deletions cut 2 bases from V and 4 bases from J, with 19 bases between. CDR3 nucleotide sequence: TGTGCCAGCAGTTACCAAGGGAGACAGGCGGGTCCAGATACGCAGTATTTT. Residues: CASSYQGRQAGPDTQYF.

The chain couples TRBV20-1 to TRBJ1-1, with 11 bases that match TRBD1. V lost 3 bases, J lost 3 bases, and 0 bases stayed unmatched. Germline values: CDR1 DFQATT, CDR2 SNEGSKA (reference sequence). The CDR3 consists of 13 residues. DNA for the CDR3: TGCAGTGCTAGGGGACAGGGGGACACTGAAGCTTTCTTT. Amino acids: CSARGQGDTEAFF.

The table lists this clonotype with a few counts. The chain is built from TRBV11-2 and TRBJ2-4; D gene uncertain. V lost 1 base and J lost 3, with 16 bases in between. CDR1 and CDR2 (germline): SGHAT, FQNNGV. CDR3 size: 17 residues. CDR3 loop: CASSLVGGRADKNIQYF. CDR3 bases: TGTGCCAGCAGCTTAGTAGGCGGTAGGGCTGACAAAAACATTCAGTACTTC.

V gene TRBV7-2 combines with J gene TRBJ1-6; D is unclear. The germline V gene has CDR1 SGHTA and CDR2 FQGNSA. Trimming left V 2 bases short and J 9 bases short, with 20 bases between. This CDR3 spans 17 amino acids. CDR3 protein: CASSLKFSTSLGSPLHF. CDR3 coding DNA: TGTGCCAGCAGCTTAAAGTTTAGCACATCTCTTGGTTCACCCCTCCACTTT.

V gene TRBV7-2 combines with J gene TRBJ2-7; possible D gene TRBD1, 5 bases. This CDR3 is built from 14 residues. Per the germline V gene, CDR1 is SGHTA and CDR2 is FQGNSA. The V end lost 5 bases, the J end lost 1 base, and 12 bases lay between the germline ends. The CDR3 reads CASSPGHGSYEQYF. CDR3 DNA sequence: TGTGCCAGCAGCCCCGGACATGGATCCTACGAGCAGTACTTC.

CDR3 in amino acids: CAWKQGVQPQHF. CDR3 nucleotide sequence: TGTGCCTGGAAACAGGGGGTTCAGCCCCAGCATTTT. This chain links TRBV30 with TRBJ1-5, with 8 bases aligning to TRBD1. The V gene's germline CDR1 is GTSNPN and CDR2 SVGIG (reference sequence). The trim removed 4 bases at V and 6 bases at J, leaving 2 bases unmatched. This CDR3 has 12 residues.

This clonotype was observed a single time. The chain has TRBV7-2 and TRBJ2-1; 9 positions agree with TRBD1. Germline V gene data show CDR1 as SGHTA and CDR2 as FQGNSA. Trimming at V came to 5 bases and at J to 6 bases, leaving 8 bases not matched to a gene. This CDR3 is built from 15 residues. CDR3: CASSRWGQGGNEQFF. The CDR3 coding sequence is TGTGCCAGCAGCCGATGGGGACAGGGTGGCAATGAGCAGTTCTTC.

The chain recombines TRBV11-2 with TRBJ1-1, with a possible D match to TRBD1 (6 bases). Looked up from germline, CDR1 is SGHAT and CDR2 is FQNNGV. With 4 bases removed from V and 1 base from J, the gap between germline ends came to 13 bases. This CDR3 is 15 amino acids long. CDR3 amino acids: CASSSLPTGNTEAFF. In nucleotides, the CDR3 is TGTGCCAGCAGCTCCCTCCCGACAGGGAACACTGAAGCTTTCTTT. Variable domain in full (rest from reference TRBV11-2 and TRBJ1-1): EAGVAQSPRYKIIEKRQSVAFWCNPISGHATLYWYQQILGQGPKLLIQFQNNGVVDDSQLPKDRFSAERLKGVDSTLKIQPAKLEDSAVYLCASSSLPTGNTEAFFGQGTRLTVV.

CDR3 nucleotides: TGTGCCATCAGTGAGGGCGTGGGGCTCAATGAAAAACTGTTTTTT. As protein: CAISEGVGLNEKLFF. The chain couples TRBV10-3 to TRBJ1-4, with a weak D call TRBD1 (5 bases). CDR1 is ENHRY, CDR2 SYGVKD, per germline. Trimming stripped 2 bases from V and 5 bases from J, with 12 bases between. The CDR3 totals 15 residues.

The chain has TRBV4-1 and TRBJ2-7; D is ambiguous. Trimming stripped 0 bases from V and 1 base from J, with 13 bases between. Germline V gene sequence: CDR1 MGHRA, CDR2 YSYEKL. The length of the CDR3 is 16 residues. Written as DNA, the CDR3 is TGCGCCAGCAGCCAAGATAGGGTCGTCCCGTCCTACGAGCAGTACTTC. It is translated as CASSQDRVVPSYEQYF.